The 18 T cell receptor beta chains presented below share a single source sample, sequenced in a study of blood T cell repertoires in COVID-19. Measured with immunoSEQ multiplex PCR; TCRdb has only the in-frame clones, and not every one. The sample gives about 300,000 clones, roughly nine tenths of which show up once; 1.7% is in the top ten. Sequencing was carried out using PBMCs or T cells enriched from blood (not recorded which). These receptors were obtained from a woman aged 40-49 years who had recovered from COVID-19.

V and J are TRBV2 and TRBJ1-4; tentatively, D is TRBD1 (5 bases). The CDR3 runs 14 residues. CDR1 and CDR2 (germline): SNHLY, FYNNEI. V was cut by 6 bases and J by 8 bases, with 16 bases left in between. CDR3 nucleotides: TGTGCCAGCAGACCGGGGGGGACTGGGGAAAAACTGTTTTTT. Translated: CASRPGGTGEKLFF.

The J gene is TRBJ2-1, the V gene TRBV9; TRBD2 matches at 10 bases. This CDR3 has 15 residues. V lost 2 bases to trimming and J lost 4 bases; unmatched junction nucleotides: 3. The germline V gene has CDR1 SGDLS and CDR2 YYNGEE. This chain's CDR3 is CASSVTSGIYNEQFF. CDR3 coding DNA: TGTGCCAGCAGCGTCACTAGCGGGATATACAATGAGCAGTTCTTC.

The chain carries TRBV28 and TRBJ1-2; 10 bases match TRBD1. Looked up from germline, CDR1 is MDHEN and CDR2 is SYDVKM. The junction had 20 bases not matched to a gene; V was cut back by 8 bases and J by 5 bases. The CDR3 runs to 18 residues. This chain's CDR3 is CASRIPEGQGTVDYGYTF. The DNA for the CDR3 is TGTGCCAGCCGTATCCCTGAGGGACAGGGGACTGTAGATTATGGCTACACCTTC.

The chain combines TRBV6-5 with TRBJ1-1; the match to TRBD1 covers 9 bases. Losses at the gene ends were 6 bases for V and 0 bases for J; bases not matched to a gene: 2. The CDR3 runs 14 residues. CDR1 is MNHEY and CDR2 is SVGAGI in the germline V gene. The CDR3 loop is CASRGQGVNTEAFF. DNA of the CDR3: TGTGCCAGCAGGGGACAGGGAGTGAACACTGAAGCTTTCTTT.

The chain joins TRBV7-2 to TRBJ2-7; 7 bases are shared with TRBD1. Looked up from germline, CDR1 is SGHTA and CDR2 is FQGNSA. The length of the CDR3 is 15 residues. Unmatched junction bases numbered 3, after V lost 0 bases and J lost 1 base. The CDR3 coding sequence is TGTGCCAGCAGCTTAGCAGGGGGCATATCCTACGAGCAGTACTTC. This codes for CASSLAGGISYEQYF.

This sequence joins TRBV3-1 (or the pseudogene TRBV3-2) and TRBJ2-7, with unresolved D. V lost 4 bases to trimming and J lost 2 bases, with 9 bases between them. This CDR3 is 13 amino acids long. Germline assignment: CDR1 LGHDT and CDR2 YNNKEL (reference sequence). In DNA form, the CDR3 reads TGTGCCAGCAGCCCCTCTAGTACCTACGAGCAGTACTTC. Amino acids: CASSPSSTYEQYF.

The V gene is TRBV30, the J gene TRBJ1-5; D is ambiguous. Looked up from germline, CDR1 is GTSNPN and CDR2 is SVGIG (reference sequence). The CDR3 has 12 residues. Deletions cut 2 bases from V and 3 bases from J, with 5 bases between. The CDR3 DNA sequence: TGTGCCTGGAGTATCTCCAATCAGCCCCAGCATTTT. Encoded protein: CAWSISNQPQHF.

The V call is TRBV7-3, the J call TRBJ2-1, with D perhaps TRBD1 (6 bases). V dropped 5 bases and J dropped 5 bases, with 13 bases sitting between them. Per the germline V gene, CDR1 is SGHTA and CDR2 is FQGTGA. This CDR3 comprises 14 residues. The CDR3 DNA is TGTGCCAGCAGCCCGACCGGACAGAACAATGAGCAGTTCTTC. Protein: CASSPTGQNNEQFF.

The chain carries TRBV5-1 and TRBJ2-7, with TRBD1 matching over 7 bases. This CDR3 contains 14 residues. The germline CDR1 and CDR2 sequences are SGHRS and YFSETQ. V lost 0 bases to trimming and J lost 6 bases; unmatched junction nucleotides: 6. CDR3 DNA: TGCGCCAGCAGCTTGGCTCAGGGGGTTGGCGAGCAGTACTTC. This sequence encodes CASSLAQGVGEQYF.

The chain joins TRBV6-4 to TRBJ2-7; weak D call: TRBD2 (6 bases). Between the trimmed V and J ends, which lost 7 bases and 2 bases, there was a span of 15 bases. In germline, CDR1 is MRHNA, CDR2 SNTAGT. CDR3 length equals 14 residues. CDR3 loop: CASNPRDSPYEQYF. CDR3 in DNA: TGTGCCAGCAATCCCCGGGACTCTCCCTACGAGCAGTACTTC.

This clone was counted a few times. The CDR3 protein is CASSDQGYGELFF. In DNA, the CDR3 is TGTGCCAGCAGCGATCAGGGGTACGGGGAGCTGTTTTTT. This chain uses TRBV7-9 with TRBJ2-2, with D perhaps TRBD1 (6 bases). The CDR3 totals 13 residues. Trimming left V 5 bases short and J 7 bases short, with 11 bases between. Germline loops: CDR1 SEHNR, CDR2 FQNEAQ (reference sequence). Combining the CDR3 with reference TRBV7-9 and TRBJ2-2 gives the whole variable domain DTGVSQNPRHKITKRGQNVTFRCDPISEHNRLYWYRQTLGQGPEFLTYFQNEAQLEKSRLLSDRFSAERPKGSFSTLEIQRTEQGDSAMYLCASSDQGYGELFFGEGSRLTVL.

This rearrangement joins TRBV5-1 to TRBJ2-7, with TRBD2 matching over 8 bases. The J segment lost 5 bases and the V segment lost 2 bases, leaving 9 bases of the junction unmatched. In germline, CDR1 is SGHRS, CDR2 YFSETQ. This CDR3 has 15 amino acids. The CDR3 protein is CASSFGLAVVDEQYF. Here the CDR3 DNA reads TGCGCCAGCAGCTTCGGACTAGCAGTTGTAGACGAGCAGTACTTC.

The chain recombines TRBV5-1 with TRBJ2-1; D gene uncertain. Germline loops: CDR1 SGHRS, CDR2 YFSETQ. With 3 bases removed from V and 7 bases from J, the gap between germline ends came to 8 bases. The CDR3 has 12 amino acids. CDR3 DNA sequence: TGCGCCAGCAGCTCGAGCAAGAATGAGCAGTTCTTC. As protein: CASSSSKNEQFF.

The sample holds one count of this clone. The V call is TRBV25-1, the J call TRBJ2-3, with 9 bases that match TRBD1. CDR3 length: 14 amino acids. Germline V gene lookup returns CDR1 MGHDK and CDR2 SYGVNS. Unmatched junction bases numbered 3, after V lost 5 bases and J lost 3 bases. The CDR3 DNA sequence: TGTGCCAGCAGTTGGGGGACAGGGACAGATACGCAGTATTTT. It encodes CASSWGTGTDTQYF.

This chain uses TRBV2 with TRBJ1-2; 10 bases agree with TRBD1. V shed 4 bases, J shed 7 bases, and the junction held 3 bases outside the gene matches. CDR1 is SNHLY and CDR2 is FYNNEI in the germline V gene. This CDR3 comprises 13 residues. CDR3 bases: TGTGCCAGCAGTGGACAGGGGGCATCTGGCTACACCTTC. Encoded protein: CASSGQGASGYTF.

This clone was observed once. The chain joins TRBV24-1 to TRBJ2-1; maybe TRBD1 (5 bases). The CDR3 is made up of 16 amino acids. Germline CDR1 KGHDR, CDR2 SFDVKD. Trimming stripped 3 bases from V and 2 bases from J, with 13 bases between. CDR3 nucleotides: TGTGCCACCAGTGATGGAACAGGAATTACCTACAATGAGCAGTTCTTC. Translation: CATSDGTGITYNEQFF.

The chain links TRBV7-2 to TRBJ1-3, with TRBD1 matching over 7 bases. CDR1 is SGHTA and CDR2 is FQGNSA in the germline V gene. V was pared by 1 base and J by 3 bases, with 6 bases of the junction left unmatched. The length of the CDR3 is 16 residues. The CDR3 loop is CASSLEGTVLGNTIYF. The CDR3 nucleotides are TGTGCCAGCAGCTTAGAAGGGACAGTTCTTGGAAACACCATATATTTT.

The chain has TRBV5-5 and TRBJ1-2; D is ambiguous. This CDR3 has 14 amino acids. V lost 0 bases and J 2 bases, leaving 8 bases between the germline ends. CDR1 is SGHKS and CDR2 is YYEKEE in the germline V gene (reference sequence). The CDR3 loop reads CASSLARRNYGYTF. DNA of the CDR3: TGTGCCAGCAGCTTGGCCCGGAGGAACTATGGCTACACCTTC. Drawing the rest from reference TRBV5-5 and TRBJ1-2, the complete variable domain is DAGVTQSPTHLIKTRGQQVTLRCSPISGHKSVSWYQQVLGQGPQFIFQYYEKEERGRGNFPDRFSARQFPNYSSELNVNALLLGDSALYLCASSLARRNYGYTFGSGTRLTVV.